The 9 T cell receptor beta chains in this list originate from one sample, sequenced in a study of Ad26.COV2.S vaccination and SARS-CoV-2 variants. Treatment defined: approximately 18 received Ad26.COV2.S at low or high dose, single or two shots; several received placebo; per-sample allocation not given. Collection of the samples took place on day 63 after the first injection of vaccine or placebo. Produced via immunoSEQ multiplex PCR; TCRdb's table is partial and in-frame only. The sample shows roughly 400,000 clones, around 91% of them seen only once. The specimen comprised peripheral blood, sampled in a trial of Ad26.COV2.S vaccine versus placebo. These receptors were taken from a person between 18 and 60 years old who received the Ad26.COV2.S COVID-19 vaccine or a placebo.

A remark on this clone: The same CDR3 can be traced to other DNA sequences in this sample. The chain employs TRBV7-2 and TRBJ2-7; no firm D call. The V end was cut by 5 bases, the J end by 3 bases, with 5 bases between. The CDR3 runs 11 residues. The V gene's germline CDR1 is SGHTA and CDR2 FQGNSA. DNA of the CDR3: TGTGCCAGCAGCCCAAACTACGAGCAGTACTTC. Protein sequence: CASSPNYEQYF.

The V and J genes are TRBV2 and TRBJ2-7; D remains ambiguous. CDR3 length: 14 amino acids. Germline V gene data show CDR1 as SNHLY and CDR2 as FYNNEI. The V end was cut by 3 bases, the J end by 3 bases, with 12 bases between. The chain's CDR3 is CASSDLGIIYEQYF. CDR3 DNA: TGTGCCAGCAGTGATCTGGGCATAATCTACGAGCAGTACTTC.

The genes are TRBV5-4 and TRBJ2-5; 14 nucleotides agree with TRBD2. V shed 4 bases and J 1 base; nucleotides not matched to a gene: 3. The V gene's germline CDR1 is SGHNT and CDR2 YYREEE (reference sequence). The CDR3 is 16 residues long. The CDR3 here is CASSAGLAGVQETQYF. The CDR3 DNA is TGTGCCAGCAGCGCGGGACTAGCGGGAGTCCAAGAGACCCAGTACTTC.

The genes are TRBV27 and TRBJ2-2; 10 nucleotides align to TRBD2. Germline trimming cut 0 bases from V and 5 bases from J; bases unmatched to any gene: 3. In germline, CDR1 is MNHEY, CDR2 SMNVEV (reference sequence). This CDR3 has 16 amino acids. CDR3 in DNA: TGTGCCAGCAGTTTATCCCTAGCGGGAGAGACCGGGGAGCTGTTTTTT. It is translated as CASSLSLAGETGELFF.

The chain employs TRBV9 and TRBJ2-1; D tentatively fits TRBD1 or TRBD2 (5 bases each). V was pared by 3 bases and J by 4 bases, with 11 bases between. The germline V gene has CDR1 SGDLS and CDR2 YYNGEE. The CDR3 length is 14 residues. CDR3 in amino acids: CASSAPGPYNEQFF. The CDR3 DNA reads as TGTGCCAGCAGCGCCCCGGGACCTTACAATGAGCAGTTCTTC.

The J gene is TRBJ2-1, the V gene TRBV2; possible D gene TRBD2, 6 bases. V was shortened by 3 bases and J by 0 bases, with 12 bases between the two germline ends. Germline V gene lookup returns CDR1 SNHLY and CDR2 FYNNEI. CDR3 length: 16 amino acids. This CDR3 reads CASSDPGGLSYNEQFF. CDR3 bases: TGTGCCAGCAGTGATCCCGGAGGGCTCTCCTACAATGAGCAGTTCTTC.

This chain uses TRBV15 with TRBJ2-2; TRBD1 matches at 10 bases. With 2 bases clipped from V and 4 bases from J, the junction kept 7 bases outside the gene matches. This CDR3 is built from 17 residues. Germline V gene sequence: CDR1 LNHNV, CDR2 YYDKDF (reference sequence). CDR3 DNA sequence: TGTGCCACCAGCAGACCACCGGGACAGGGGAGCACCGGGGAGCTGTTTTTT. Translation gives CATSRPPGQGSTGELFF.

This CDR3 is CASSRRTSGSTDTQYF. The CDR3 region has the DNA TGTGCCAGCAGTAGACGGACTAGCGGGAGTACAGATACGCAGTATTTT. J is TRBJ2-3 and V is TRBV2; 13 bases are shared with TRBD2. Germline lookup yields CDR1 SNHLY and CDR2 FYNNEI. J gave up 3 bases and V 5 bases, and 5 bases lay outside the gene matches. The CDR3 is 16 residues long.

This rearrangement joins TRBV30 to TRBJ2-1; 8 positions match TRBD2. The V and J ends lost 7 bases and 3 bases, in that order; junction bases with no gene match: 14. The CDR3 spans 16 residues. The V gene's germline CDR1 is GTSNPN and CDR2 SVGIG (reference sequence). The CDR3 DNA is TGTGCCTCAGAGCGGGGGAGGGCCCTAATCTACAATGAGCAGTTCTTC. The encoded protein is CASERGRALIYNEQFF.